This section outlines one T cell receptor (beta chain) sequence together with its context. This sample is part of a study of beta chain features in type 1 diabetes. Overall study context: Regarding age, gender and cell yields, patients proved similar to healthy donors. Sorted cell examination encompassed 100,000,000 or so cells across all samples.

One heparinised blood draw, averaging about 100 mL, came from each donor. Markers CD45RO/CCR7/CD25/CD127/CD95/CD27 served to sort CD4+ naive, central memory, regulatory and stem cell-like memory cells. Per germline, CDR1 MDHEN and CDR2 SYDVKM. The length of the CDR3 is 13 residues. The trim removed 8 bases at V and 4 bases at J, leaving 4 bases unmatched. Isolated RNA was reverse transcribed in full, so expressed TCRB transcripts were sequenced. Sequenced by immunoSEQ multiplex PCR; TCRdb stores in-frame clones only, minus some. This sample has 450,000 to 550,000 clones, with approximately 28% found just once.

Sample: naive CD4+ T cells from blood. This sequence originates from a young man in good health. The chain combines TRBV28 with TRBJ1-5, with 8 bases lining up with TRBD1. In nucleotides, the CDR3 is TGTGCCAGCCGGGGACAGGTTAATCAGCCCCAGCATTTT. It is translated as CASRGQVNQPQHF.